This is a list of T cell receptor beta chains from one sample in a study of T cell responses to AZD1222 COVID-19 vaccine. Profiling relied on immunoSEQ multiplex PCR, and the TCRdb table lists in-frame clones only, not all of them. The data hold some 140,000 clones, with under 95% observed a single time. The sample was peripheral blood, taken on day 0 of AZD1222 vaccination. The source of these receptors is an adult in good health. Each CDR3 is given with its conserved first and last residue. A D gene is named only where the DNA matches it firmly. Clone size is not always given. Where it is, it says once, few, many or a class for expanded clones.

TRBV2	-	TRBD1	TRBJ1-2	CASRPTGGVGGYTF	TGTGCCAGCAGGCCCACAGGGGGCGTTGGCGGCTACACCTTC
TRBV7-7	-	-	TRBJ2-6	CASSATGKCHKVGHVLTF	TGTGCCAGCAGCGCGACTGGTAAGTGCCACAAAGTCGGGCACGTCCTGACTTTC
TRBV6-6	-	-	TRBJ1-1	CASRPGGVNTEAFF	TGTGCCAGCAGACCCGGGGGGGTGAACACTGAAGCTTTCTTT
TRBV29-1	-	TRBD1	TRBJ2-3	CSVVLQGQLDTQYF	TGCAGCGTTGTTCTACAGGGGCAGTTAGATACGCAGTATTTT
TRBV20-1	-	-	TRBJ2-1	CSASRMDEQFF	TGCAGTGCTAGTAGAATGGATGAGCAGTTCTTC
TRBV6-1	-	-	TRBJ2-7	CASSEATKTFDEQYF	TGTGCCAGCAGTGAAGCAACCAAGACCTTCGACGAGCAGTACTTC
TRBV2	-	TRBD2	TRBJ2-1	CASSGSSGFYNEQFF	TGTGCCAGCAGTGGTAGTAGCGGGTTTTACAATGAGCAGTTCTTC
TRBV7-9	-	TRBD1	TRBJ1-2	CASSQGGQGYNGYTF	TGTGCCAGCAGCCAGGGGGGACAGGGGTACAATGGCTACACCTTC
TRBV6-5	-	TRBD1	TRBJ1-1	CASSRGTGEGTEAFF	TGTGCCAGCAGTCGTGGGACAGGGGAGGGAACTGAAGCTTTCTTT
TRBV10-3	-	TRBD1	TRBJ1-1	CAINSRDRGTEAFF	TGTGCCATCAATAGCCGGGACAGGGGCACTGAAGCTTTCTTT
TRBV28	-	TRBD1	TRBJ1-6	CASSLVPPFGTAAANRHSPLHF	TGTGCCAGCAGTTTAGTGCCCCCGTTCGGGACAGCGGCAGCAAACCGACATTCACCCCTCCACTTT
TRBV19	-	-	TRBJ1-6	CASSIEQGVSPLHF	TGTGCCAGTAGTATTGAACAGGGAGTTTCACCCCTCCACTTT
TRBV30	-	TRBD2	TRBJ2-5	CAWKERGRETQYF	TGTGCCTGGAAGGAACGCGGGAGGGAGACCCAGTACTTC
TRBV6-5	few	-	TRBJ1-4	CASSPPRGPTLF	TGTGCCAGCAGCCCACCCCGGGGACCTACGCTTTTT
TRBV2	-	TRBD2	TRBJ2-1	CANRTSGALGNNEQFF	TGTGCCAACAGGACTAGCGGGGCTCTAGGCAACAATGAGCAGTTCTTC
TRBV27	-	TRBD2	TRBJ2-1	CASSLTLAEGYNEQFF	TGTGCCAGCAGTTTGACACTAGCGGAGGGGTACAATGAGCAGTTCTTC
TRBV18	-	TRBD1	TRBJ1-3	CASSLGQPSGNTIYF	TGTGCCAGCTCCCTGGGACAGCCCTCTGGAAACACCATATATTTT
TRBV28	-	-	TRBJ2-7	CASSEGFYEQYF	TGTGCCAGCAGTGAAGGGTTCTACGAGCAGTACTTC
TRBV18	-	-	TRBJ1-3	CASSPPFRRGDTIYF	TGTGCCAGCTCACCACCGTTTCGTCGGGGGGACACCATATATTTT
TRBV28	-	TRBD1	TRBJ2-2	CASSLGQANTGELFF	TGTGCCAGCAGCCTAGGACAGGCGAACACCGGGGAGCTGTTTTTT
TRBV7-9	-	-	TRBJ1-5	CASSLGTGGNQPQHF	TGTGCCAGCAGCTTAGGCACAGGCGGCAATCAGCCCCAGCATTTT
TRBV30	-	TRBD2	TRBJ2-5	CAWSRLGLAGGNRQETQYF	TGTGCCTGGAGTCGATTGGGACTAGCGGGAGGGAACCGACAAGAGACCCAGTACTTC
TRBV11-2	-	TRBD2	TRBJ2-6	CASSLGSGRAGANVLTF	TGTGCCAGCAGCTTGGGCAGCGGGAGGGCTGGGGCCAACGTCCTGACTTTC
TRBV28	-	-	TRBJ1-1	CASSLGNTEAFF	TGTGCCAGCAGTTTAGGGAACACTGAAGCTTTCTTT
TRBV7-3	-	TRBD1	TRBJ1-1	CASSAQGDPEAFF	TGTGCCAGCAGCGCACAGGGGGACCCTGAAGCTTTCTTT
TRBV18	-	-	TRBJ1-2	CASSADGGYYGYTF	TGTGCCAGCTCGGCGGACGGGGGCTACTATGGCTACACCTTC
TRBV4-2	-	TRBD1	TRBJ1-6	CASSPTWGTENSPLHF	TGTGCCAGCAGCCCCACATGGGGGACAGAGAATTCACCCCTCCACTTT
TRBV3-1/TRBV3-2	-	TRBD2	TRBJ2-7	CASSQVWGWGEGPYEQYF	TGTGCCAGCAGCCAAGTATGGGGTTGGGGGGAGGGCCCCTACGAGCAGTACTTC
TRBV4-1	-	-	TRBJ2-1	CASSQRWDNQYNEQFF	TGCGCCAGCAGCCAAAGGTGGGACAATCAGTACAATGAGCAGTTCTTC
TRBV13	-	-	TRBJ1-1	CASSQPQGSGAEAFF	TGTGCCAGCAGCCAACCCCAGGGGTCGGGGGCTGAAGCTTTCTTT
TRBV27	-	-	TRBJ1-4	CASGEGFVEKLFF	TGTGCCAGTGGGGAGGGGTTTGTTGAAAAACTGTTTTTT
TRBV9	-	-	TRBJ1-2	CASSDQTGPYGYTF	TGTGCCAGCAGCGATCAGACAGGACCCTATGGCTACACCTTC
TRBV19	-	-	TRBJ1-1	CASTTYTEAFF	TGTGCCAGTACCACCTACACTGAAGCTTTCTTT
TRBV5-1	-	TRBD2	TRBJ2-1	CASSLAGDEYNEQFF	TGCGCCAGTTCTCTAGCGGGAGACGAGTACAATGAGCAGTTCTTC
TRBV28	-	TRBD2	TRBJ2-7	CASSPPRGGWVSYEQYF	TGTGCCAGCAGTCCCCCCCGGGGGGGGTGGGTGTCCTACGAGCAGTACTTC
TRBV28	-	TRBD2	TRBJ2-1	CASSPPPTGTSNNEQFF	TGTGCCAGCAGTCCCCCACCAACCGGGACTAGTAACAATGAGCAGTTCTTC
TRBV11-2	-	TRBD2	TRBJ2-1	CASSSPGTSGRNEQFF	TGTGCCAGCAGCTCACCCGGGACTAGCGGGAGGAATGAGCAGTTCTTC
TRBV5-1	-	-	TRBJ2-7	CASSLEGPVREQYF	TGCGCCAGCAGCTTAGAGGGACCGGTGAGGGAGCAGTACTTC
TRBV5-1	-	-	TRBJ1-1	CASSPGGMNTEAFF	TGCGCCAGCAGCCCCGGGGGAATGAACACTGAAGCTTTCTTT
TRBV4-1	-	TRBD2	TRBJ2-3	CASSQVAGGGADTQYF	TGCGCCAGCAGCCAAGTAGCGGGAGGCGGTGCAGATACGCAGTATTTT
TRBV6-2/TRBV6-3	-	TRBD2	TRBJ2-3	CASSYGTLKRDSTDTQYF	TGTGCCAGCAGTTATGGAACCTTGAAGCGGGATTCCACAGATACGCAGTATTTT
TRBV12-2	once	-	TRBJ1-1	CASRLAWTGGSTEAFF	TGTGCAAGTCGCTTAGCGTGGACAGGAGGGAGCACTGAAGCTTTCTTT
TRBV4-2	-	-	TRBJ2-2	CASSQERAHEGTGELFF	TGTGCCAGCAGCCAAGAGAGGGCCCACGAGGGTACCGGGGAGCTGTTTTTT
TRBV2	-	TRBD1	TRBJ1-4	CASKTDRGEKLFF	TGTGCCAGCAAAACCGACAGGGGCGAAAAACTGTTTTTT
TRBV27	once	-	TRBJ2-2	CASRDFNTGELFF	TGTGCCAGTAGGGACTTTAACACCGGGGAGCTGTTTTTT
TRBV19	-	TRBD1	TRBJ2-3	CASSRDRGTDTQYF	TGTGCCAGTAGCCGGGACAGGGGCACAGATACGCAGTATTTT
TRBV6-4	once	-	TRBJ2-3	CASSDWAGGTDTQYF	TGTGCCAGCAGTGACTGGGCAGGGGGCACAGATACGCAGTATTTT
TRBV2	-	TRBD2	TRBJ2-4	CASSEPLGLAGGIKNIQYF	TGTGCCAGCAGTGAACCCTTGGGACTAGCGGGAGGGATCAAAAACATTCAGTACTTC
TRBV6-5	-	-	TRBJ1-1	CASSLGLSNTEAFF	TGTGCCAGCAGCCTGGGACTTTCGAACACTGAAGCTTTCTTT
TRBV28	-	TRBD1	TRBJ2-5	CASSRDRDWETQYF	TGTGCCAGCAGCAGGGACAGGGATTGGGAGACCCAGTACTTC
TRBV7-9	-	-	TRBJ1-1	CASSFPQNTEAFF	TGTGCCAGCAGCTTCCCCCAGAACACTGAAGCTTTCTTT
TRBV6-2/TRBV6-3	-	-	TRBJ2-7	CATIPAWSYEQYF	TGTGCCACCATCCCGGCCTGGTCCTACGAGCAGTACTTC
TRBV19	-	TRBD1	TRBJ1-5	CASSIDRDGQPQHF	TGTGCCAGTAGTATTGACAGGGACGGGCAGCCCCAGCATTTT
TRBV7-6	once	-	TRBJ2-5	CASSPNQETQYF	TGTGCCAGCAGCCCCAACCAAGAGACCCAGTACTTC